These 20 T cell receptor beta chains were sequenced from one sample in a study of blood T cell repertoires in COVID-19. Sequencing was performed with immunoSEQ multiplex PCR; in TCRdb, only in-frame clones are kept and a portion is missing. This table holds over 30,000 clones, 90% found once. The specimen sequenced was peripheral blood. These receptors all come from a man between 65 and 80 years old with active or convalescent COVID-19.

The rearrangement joins TRBV2 to TRBJ1-1, with D hard to call. This CDR3 is built from 14 residues. The germline V and J ends were trimmed by 4 bases and 2 bases, with 11 bases remaining between them. Germline V gene lookup returns CDR1 SNHLY and CDR2 FYNNEI. As DNA, the CDR3 is TGTGCCAGCAGTGGTTGGCAGGCTAACACTGAAGCTTTCTTT. Its translation: CASSGWQANTEAFF.

The chain links TRBV4-1 to TRBJ2-5, with 14 positions matching TRBD2. The CDR3 contains 18 residues. Germline V gives CDR1 MGHRA, CDR2 YSYEKL. Germline trimming cut 3 bases from V and 5 bases from J; bases unmatched to any gene: 11. This CDR3 is CASSHPLGLAGVRETQYF. The CDR3 DNA reads as TGCGCCAGCAGCCACCCACTGGGACTAGCGGGAGTACGGGAGACCCAGTACTTC.

The gene calls are TRBV24-1 and TRBJ2-1, with D tentatively TRBD2 (7 bases). The CDR3 length is 15 residues. Germline V CDR1 and CDR2: KGHDR, SFDVKD. V lost 4 bases and J 4 bases, leaving 13 bases between the germline ends. The CDR3 loop is CATSDQGGGYNEQFF. The CDR3 region has the DNA TGTGCCACCAGTGACCAGGGAGGGGGTTACAATGAGCAGTTCTTC.

This clone occurred a few times. The J gene is TRBJ1-5, the V gene TRBV18; no definite D call. The CDR3 sequence is 15 residues long. Trimming removed 3 bases from V and 0 bases from J, with 9 bases in between. Germline V gives CDR1 KGHSH, CDR2 LQKENI. CDR3 sequence: CASSPRRFSNQPQHF. The CDR3 DNA follows: TGTGCCAGCTCACCTCGCAGGTTTAGCAATCAGCCCCAGCATTTT.

V gene TRBV28 combines with J gene TRBJ2-5; TRBD1 aligns across 11 bases. The J segment lost 5 bases and the V segment lost 4 bases, leaving 9 bases of the junction unmatched. Germline V gene lookup returns CDR1 MDHEN and CDR2 SYDVKM. The CDR3 extends over 16 amino acids. DNA for the CDR3: TGTGCCAGCAGTTACCGGACAGGGGGCGATAGGGAGACCCAGTACTTC. Protein: CASSYRTGGDRETQYF.

The chain carries TRBV10-3 and TRBJ1-1; 7 nucleotides match TRBD1. With 9 bases clipped from V and 0 bases from J, the junction kept 4 bases outside the gene matches. The germline gives CDR1 ENHRY, CDR2 SYGVKD. There are 13 residues in the CDR3. CDR3 bases: TGTGCCATTCTGGGACAGCTGAACACTGAAGCTTTCTTT. It yields the protein CAILGQLNTEAFF.

This chain uses TRBV5-1 with TRBJ1-2; perhaps TRBD1 as D (6 bases). This CDR3 has 15 residues. V shed 4 bases and J shed 6 bases, with 19 bases lying between them. Germline CDR1 SGHRS, CDR2 YFSETQ. The CDR3 sequence is CASSLPRGGADGYTF. The CDR3, as DNA: TGCGCCAGCAGCCTCCCCCGAGGGGGGGCGGATGGCTACACCTTC. Full variable domain (outside the CDR3, taken from reference TRBV5-1 and TRBJ1-2): KAGVTQTPRYLIKTRGQQVTLSCSPISGHRSVSWYQQTPGQGLQFLFEYFSETQRNKGNFPGRFSGRQFSNSRSEMNVSTLELGDSALYLCASSLPRGGADGYTFGSGTRLTVV.

The chain couples TRBV6-5 to TRBJ2-3, with 7 bases aligning to TRBD1. The ends lost 6 bases at V and 2 bases at J; junction bases unmatched: 5. Germline CDR1 MNHEY, CDR2 SVGAGI. There are 14 residues in the CDR3. The CDR3 is CASSRDRLTDTQYF. The CDR3 DNA follows: TGTGCCAGCAGCAGGGACAGACTCACAGATACGCAGTATTTT.

Details on this clone: A read error may account for a junction end that differs from germline. This sequence joins TRBV7-9 and TRBJ2-7; D is unresolved. Per germline, CDR1 SEHNR and CDR2 FQNEAQ (reference sequence). The length of the CDR3 is 16 residues. The CDR3 protein is CASSPFGRRHTYGQYF. The CDR3, as DNA: TGTGCCAGCAGCCCGTTCGGCCGACGACACACCTACGGGCAGTACTTC.

The chain employs TRBV5-1 and TRBJ2-7; TRBD2 agrees at 7 bases. Germline values: CDR1 SGHRS, CDR2 YFSETQ. J lost 1 base, V lost 4 bases, and 5 bases had no gene match. This CDR3 spans 14 amino acids. The CDR3 spells CASSPSGASYEQYF. The CDR3 coding sequence is TGCGCCAGCAGCCCGAGCGGGGCTTCCTACGAGCAGTACTTC.

The chain recombines TRBV2 with TRBJ2-7; no clear D gene. From germline, CDR1 is SNHLY and CDR2 FYNNEI. The CDR3 has 11 residues. V lost 6 bases, J lost 2 bases, and 5 bases lay in between. CDR3 amino acids: CASSEAYEQYF. The CDR3 DNA reads as TGTGCCAGCAGCGAGGCCTACGAGCAGTACTTC.

V usage is TRBV20-1 and J usage is TRBJ2-3; 10 bases line up with TRBD2. The junction had 11 bases not matched to a gene; V was cut back by 3 bases and J by 14 bases. CDR3 size: 13 residues. Germline CDR1 DFQATT, CDR2 SNEGSKA (reference sequence). The CDR3 nucleotides are TGCAGTGCTAGTTCCCCCGGGACTAGCGTCCCGTATTTT. Its translation is CSASSPGTSVPYF.

The V and J genes are TRBV5-4 and TRBJ1-2; D is possibly TRBD1 (6 bases). The CDR3 spans 14 residues. Per germline, CDR1 SGHNT and CDR2 YYREEE (reference sequence). Trimming left V 0 bases short and J 4 bases short, with 10 bases between. In nucleotides, the CDR3 is TGTGCCAGCAGCTTGGATACAGGGATCTATGGCTACACCTTC. Residues: CASSLDTGIYGYTF. The full variable domain, rest sourced from reference TRBV5-4 and TRBJ1-2, is ETGVTQSPTHLIKTRGQQVTLRCSSQSGHNTVSWYQQALGQGPQFIFQYYREEENGRGNFPPRFSGLQFPNYSSELNVNALELDDSALYLCASSLDTGIYGYTFGSGTRLTVV.

The chain carries TRBV4-2 and TRBJ2-1, with D possibly being TRBD1 (6 bases). With 1 base removed from V and 7 bases from J, the gap between germline ends came to 11 bases. CDR1 is LGHNA, CDR2 YNFKEQ, per germline. This CDR3 region has 14 residues. Here the CDR3 DNA reads TGTGCCAGCAGCCAAGGAGGGGGTAGGAATGAGCAGTTCTTC. It encodes CASSQGGGRNEQFF.

The chain has TRBV7-6 and TRBJ1-1, with D unclear. V lost 5 bases, J lost 3 bases, and 10 bases lay in between. The CDR3 spans 13 residues. The germline V gene has CDR1 SGHVS and CDR2 FNYEAQ. CDR3 in amino acids: CASSRGADTEAFF. The CDR3 nucleotides read TGTGCCAGCAGCCGAGGCGCGGACACTGAAGCTTTCTTT.

This clone was detected only once. This chain uses TRBV9 with TRBJ2-1; 8 bases agree with TRBD2. Germline CDR1 SGDLS, CDR2 YYNGEE. The V segment lost 1 base and the J segment 9 bases; nucleotides outside the gene matches: 9. The CDR3 loop spans 15 amino acids. CDR3 amino acids: CASSVKAGELVEQFF. The CDR3 DNA follows: TGTGCCAGCAGCGTAAAAGCGGGAGAATTGGTTGAGCAGTTCTTC.

The gene calls are TRBV6-5 and TRBJ1-4; TRBD1 matches 8 bases. The germline CDR1 and CDR2 sequences are MNHEY and SVGAGI. This CDR3 is 13 amino acids long. With V trimmed by 8 bases and J by 7 bases, 6 bases remained unmatched. The CDR3 coding sequence is TGTGCCAGCGCAAGGGACAGGATTGAAAAACTGTTTTTT. This gives the protein CASARDRIEKLFF.

V usage is TRBV2 and J usage is TRBJ1-2; D is unresolved. The V gene's germline CDR1 is SNHLY and CDR2 FYNNEI. This CDR3 contains 15 residues. V was clipped by 5 bases and J by 2 bases, with 15 bases between them. The CDR3 nucleotides are TGTGCCAGCAGTCCAACATTTTCTCCAAACTATGGCTACACCTTC. The encoded protein is CASSPTFSPNYGYTF.

This clone was picked up a small number of times. This sequence joins TRBV19 and TRBJ1-3, with TRBD1 as a possible D gene (5 bases). This CDR3 region has 18 residues. Germline CDR1 LNHDA, CDR2 SQIVND (reference sequence). The ends were cut back, 4 bases at V and 6 bases at J, with 25 bases in the middle. Here the CDR3 reads CASSKGPSERRFANTIYF. CDR3 bases: TGTGCCAGTAGTAAGGGGCCAAGTGAGAGGCGTTTTGCAAACACCATATATTTT.

In its sample, this clone was seen once. The rearrangement uses TRBV7-2 and TRBJ2-1, with TRBD1 identical over 11 bases. This CDR3 has 16 amino acids. Trimming cost V 6 bases and J 7 bases; bases outside gene matches: 11. CDR1 SGHTA and CDR2 FQGNSA come from the germline V gene. This CDR3 reads CASSTRPGQGVNEQFF. CDR3 nucleotide sequence: TGTGCCAGCAGTACAAGGCCGGGACAGGGGGTGAATGAGCAGTTCTTC.